This T cell receptor beta chain was found in a study of radiation and T cells in renal cell carcinoma. Study-wide context: Nephrectomy followed 15 Gy stereotactic body radiation by 4 weeks. General study findings and limits: Pretreatment tumor biopsies were lacking, so baseline clonotypes are unknown. Top tumor clonotypes rose in blood 2 weeks post-radiation, then contracted.

V lost 4 bases and J 4 bases, leaving 13 bases between the germline ends. This CDR3 has 14 amino acids. The germline CDR1 and CDR2 sequences are SEHNR and FQNEAQ (reference sequence). Regarding this clone: Its antigen remains unknown.

Time point described: blood 2 weeks post-SBRT. Treatment: 15 Gy SBRT to primary tumor, nephrectomy 4 weeks later. Assay used: immunoSEQ multiplex PCR; TCRdb lists only in-frame clones, some missing. The sample carries roughly 150,000 clones, approximately 88% recorded once. The source of this sequence is a woman aged 45-59 years with renal cell carcinoma. V is TRBV7-9 and J is TRBJ1-1; maybe TRBD1 (6 bases). This sample comprised blood, obtained from a patient whose treatment included radiotherapy and nephrectomy. The CDR3 protein is CASSYGGRGTEAFF. The DNA of the CDR3 is TGTGCCAGCAGCTACGGAGGCAGGGGCACTGAAGCTTTCTTT.